This T cell receptor beta chain is from a study of Ad26.COV2.S vaccination and SARS-CoV-2 variants. As for the study in general: Participants got Ad26.COV2.S intramuscularly, once or twice 56 days apart. Whole-study findings and limits: Vaccine and placebo groups showed comparable non-spike TCR breadth.

TCRdb's table, derived via immunoSEQ multiplex PCR, lists solely in-frame clones and lacks some. The data hold some 320,000 clones, with about 85% observed a single time. The length of the CDR3 is 16 residues. V lost 1 base, J lost 2 bases, and 15 bases lay in between. CDR1 and CDR2 from the germline V gene are SGHRS and YFSETQ. Noted treatment: some 19 received Ad26.COV2.S at low or high dose, single or two shots; 5 received placebo; per-sample allocation not given. Day 63 after the first injection of vaccine or placebo was the sampling time. It was an adult aged 18-55 years in Boston who was the donor. The shot given was an Ad26 vector that makes Wuhan-strain SARS-CoV-2 spike. With regard to this clone: Its target is not known.

The receptor's source is a person between 18 and 60 years old who received the Ad26.COV2.S COVID-19 vaccine or a placebo. Sequenced material: peripheral blood, taken in a trial of Ad26.COV2.S vaccine versus placebo. The chain is built from TRBV5-1 and TRBJ2-5; D might be TRBD1 (7 bases). Here the CDR3 reads CASSLLGRGVQETQYF. DNA for the CDR3: TGCGCCAGCAGCTTGCTAGGCAGGGGGGTTCAAGAGACCCAGTACTTC.